This paragraph reports one T cell receptor beta chain. Its antigen is not identified. Germline V gives CDR1 MDHEN, CDR2 SYDVKM. The CDR3 is 12 amino acids. Trimming stripped 5 bases from V and 7 bases from J, with 6 bases between. Sampled blood was obtained at baseline, cycle 4 day 1, and cycle 7 day 1. Measured with immunoSEQ multiplex PCR; TCRdb has only the in-frame clones, and not every one. Altogether approximately 30,000 clones are present, about 81% being singletons, with the ten largest covering roughly 21%. This entry is derived from a study of OX40 agonist ivuxolimab in advanced cancers. Study overall: Treatment of patients was with ivuxolimab, an agonistic anti-OX40 (CD134) antibody. Patient treatment consisted of intravenous ivuxolimab administration every 2 weeks at 0.01 to 10 mg/kg.

General study findings and limits: Averaging showed that CD8+ T cells had more expanded clones than CD4+ did.

This sequence originates from an adult with an advanced solid tumor such as melanoma, head and neck, liver or kidney cancer. The V gene is TRBV28, the J gene TRBJ1-6; D call uncertain. The sequenced sample was CD4+ or CD8+ T cells sorted from blood, obtained in a trial of the OX40 agonist ivuxolimab. CDR3 sequence reads: CASSTTNSPLHF. CDR3 coding DNA: TGTGCCAGCAGTACTACCAATTCACCCCTCCACTTT.